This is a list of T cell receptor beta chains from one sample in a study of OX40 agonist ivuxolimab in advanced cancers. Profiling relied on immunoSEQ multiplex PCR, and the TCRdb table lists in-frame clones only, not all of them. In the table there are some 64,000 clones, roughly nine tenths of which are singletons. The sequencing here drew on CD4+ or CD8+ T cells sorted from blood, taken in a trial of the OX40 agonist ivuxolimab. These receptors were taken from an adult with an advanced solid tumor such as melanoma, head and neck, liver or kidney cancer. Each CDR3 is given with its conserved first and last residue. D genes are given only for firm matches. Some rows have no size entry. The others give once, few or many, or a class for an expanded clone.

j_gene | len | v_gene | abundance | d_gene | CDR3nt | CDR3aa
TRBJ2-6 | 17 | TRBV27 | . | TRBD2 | TGTGCCAGCAGTTTGCTAGCGGGGGCGGGTGGGGCCAACGTCCTGACTTTC | CASSLLAGAGGANVLTF
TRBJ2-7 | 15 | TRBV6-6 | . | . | TGTGCCAGCAGTTACTCGGTTCCAGCTAAGAACGAGCAGTACTTC | CASSYSVPAKNEQYF
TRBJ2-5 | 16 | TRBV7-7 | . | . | TGTGCTAGCAGCCGATCGACTGGGCCAAAGACAGAGACCCAGTACTTC | CASSRSTGPKTETQYF
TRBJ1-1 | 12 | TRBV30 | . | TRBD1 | TGTGCCTGGAGTGTGACAGGGAGTGAAGCTTTCTTT | CAWSVTGSEAFF
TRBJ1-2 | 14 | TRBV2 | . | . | TGTGCCAGCAGTGAAGGGACATTGAACTATGGCTACACCTTC | CASSEGTLNYGYTF
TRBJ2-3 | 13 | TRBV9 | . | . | TGTGCCAGCAGCCCCCCCCGCGAGGCTACGCAGTATTTT | CASSPPREATQYF
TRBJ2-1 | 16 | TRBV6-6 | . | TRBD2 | TGTGCCAGCAGTTACTCCGTAGCGGGGGGGGGCAATGAGCAGTTCTTC | CASSYSVAGGGNEQFF
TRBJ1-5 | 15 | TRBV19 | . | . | TGTGCCAGTAGTATAGGAACAGTTAGCAATCAGCCCCAGCATTTT | CASSIGTVSNQPQHF
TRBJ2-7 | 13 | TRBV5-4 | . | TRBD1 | TGTGCCAGCAGGGACAGGGTGACCTACGAGCAGTACTTC | CASRDRVTYEQYF
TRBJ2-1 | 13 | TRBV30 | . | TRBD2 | TGTGCCCGCACTAGCGGGGGGGACAATGAGCAGTTCTTC | CARTSGGDNEQFF
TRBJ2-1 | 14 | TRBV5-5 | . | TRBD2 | TGTGCCAGCAGCCCCACGTGGGGGGGCAATGAGCAGTTCTTC | CASSPTWGGNEQFF
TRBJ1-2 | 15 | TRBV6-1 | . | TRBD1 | TGTGCCAGCAGTGAAGGGACAGGGTGGTTGTTCGGCTACACCTTC | CASSEGTGWLFGYTF
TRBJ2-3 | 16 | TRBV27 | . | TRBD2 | TGTGCCAGCAGTCCCCACTTACTAGCGGGGGGCGTTACGCAGTATTTT | CASSPHLLAGGVTQYF
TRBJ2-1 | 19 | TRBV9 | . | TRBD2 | TGTGCCAGCAGCACCCGACTAGCGGGGGTCACCTTTTCCTACAATGAGCAGTTCTTC | CASSTRLAGVTFSYNEQFF
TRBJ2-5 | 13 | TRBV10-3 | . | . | TGTGCCACTTCGGGCAGGGCCCAAGAGACCCAGTACTTC | CATSGRAQETQYF
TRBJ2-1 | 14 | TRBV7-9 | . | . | TGTGCCAGCAGCCGCCTAGGGCAGGACAACGAGCAGTTCTTC | CASSRLGQDNEQFF
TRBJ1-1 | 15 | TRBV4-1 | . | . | TGCGCCAGCAGCCAAAGGCTTTCCGGTGGGACTGAAGCTTTCTTT | CASSQRLSGGTEAFF
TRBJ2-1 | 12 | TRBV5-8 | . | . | TGTGCCAGCACCGGAATCTACAATGAGCAGTTCTTC | CASTGIYNEQFF
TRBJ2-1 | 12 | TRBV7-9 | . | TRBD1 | TGTGCCAGCAGCACAGGGGGCAATGAGCAGTTCTTC | CASSTGGNEQFF
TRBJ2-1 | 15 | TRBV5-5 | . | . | TGTGCCAGCAGCTTGTGGCTTAGCTCCTACAATGAGCAGTTCTTC | CASSLWLSSYNEQFF
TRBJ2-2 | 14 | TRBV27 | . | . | TGTGCCAGCAGTTTTGGTATGTCCACCGGGGAGCTGTTTTTT | CASSFGMSTGELFF
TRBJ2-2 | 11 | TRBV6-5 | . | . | TGTGCCAGCCGTAGTGGCGGGGAGCTGTTTTTT | CASRSGGELFF
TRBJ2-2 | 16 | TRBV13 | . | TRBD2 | TGTGCCAGCAGCTTAATAGCGGGCGACCCAAGGAGGGAGCTGTTTTTT | CASSLIAGDPRRELFF
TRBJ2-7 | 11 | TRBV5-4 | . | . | TGTGCCAGCAGCTTCGGGGACGAGCAGTACTTC | CASSFGDEQYF
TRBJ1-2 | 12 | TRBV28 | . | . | TGTGCCAGCAGTTTATGGCAGGGCGGCTACACCTTC | CASSLWQGGYTF
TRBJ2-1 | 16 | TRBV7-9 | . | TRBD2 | TGTGCCAGCAGCTTTTCAAGCGGGGGGGCTTACAATGAGCAGTTCTTC | CASSFSSGGAYNEQFF
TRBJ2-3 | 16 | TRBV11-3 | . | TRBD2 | TGTGCCAGCAGCCCTGGACTAGCGGAGACCACAGATACGCAGTATTTT | CASSPGLAETTDTQYF
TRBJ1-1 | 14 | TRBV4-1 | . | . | TGCGCCAGCAGCCAAGATTATGGGCGTAATGAAGCTTTCTTT | CASSQDYGRNEAFF
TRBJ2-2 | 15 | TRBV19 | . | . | TGTGCCAGTACCTCATGGGGGACGAACACCGGGGAGCTGTTTTTT | CASTSWGTNTGELFF
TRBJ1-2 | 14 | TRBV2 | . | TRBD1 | TGTGCCAGCAGTGGAGACAGGGCTCTGGATGGCTACACCTTC | CASSGDRALDGYTF
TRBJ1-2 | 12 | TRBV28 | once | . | TGTGCCAGCAGTTTAGGGGTAACCGGCTACACCTTC | CASSLGVTGYTF
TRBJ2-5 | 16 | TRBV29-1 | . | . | TGCAGCGTCGATTACGTTTCGACTAGGGCCCAAGAGACCCAGTACTTC | CSVDYVSTRAQETQYF
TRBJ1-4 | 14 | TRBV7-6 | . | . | TGTGCCAGCAGCGGCCAGGCGTCGGGTGAAAAACTGTTTTTT | CASSGQASGEKLFF
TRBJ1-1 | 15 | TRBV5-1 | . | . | TGCGCCAGCAGCTTGGTCGAGGGCATGAACACTGAAGCTTTCTTT | CASSLVEGMNTEAFF
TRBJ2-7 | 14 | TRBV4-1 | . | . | TGCGCCAGCAGCCAAGGCCCAGGCACCTACGAGCAGTACTTC | CASSQGPGTYEQYF
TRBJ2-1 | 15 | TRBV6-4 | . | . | TGTGCCAGCAGTTACTCGGGAACGTACGGCTATGAGCAGTTCTTC | CASSYSGTYGYEQFF
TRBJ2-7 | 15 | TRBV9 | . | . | TGTGCCAGCAGCGTAGGCCAAACTATCGGGGACGAGCAGTACTTC | CASSVGQTIGDEQYF
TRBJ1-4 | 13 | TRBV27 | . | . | TGTGCCAGCAGACCCCCGACTAATGAAAAACTGTTTTTT | CASRPPTNEKLFF
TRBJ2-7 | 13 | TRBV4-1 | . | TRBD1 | TGCGCCAGCAGCCCGACAGGGGTAACCGAGCAGTACTTC | CASSPTGVTEQYF
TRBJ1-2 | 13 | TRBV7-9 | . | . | TGTGCCAGCAGCTTAGAGTCCCCCTGGGGCTACACCTTC | CASSLESPWGYTF
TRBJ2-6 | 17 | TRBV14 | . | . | TGTGCCAGCAGCCAAGAGACAGGCCCGAGGGGGGCCAACGTCCTGACTTTC | CASSQETGPRGANVLTF
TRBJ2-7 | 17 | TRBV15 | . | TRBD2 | TGTGCCACCAGCAGAGTTTTCAGCGGGGGGACCTCCTACGAGCAGTACTTC | CATSRVFSGGTSYEQYF
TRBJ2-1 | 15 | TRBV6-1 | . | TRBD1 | TGTGCCAGCAGTCTCGACAGGGGAAGCTACAATGAGCAGTTCTTC | CASSLDRGSYNEQFF
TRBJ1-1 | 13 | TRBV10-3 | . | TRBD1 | TGTGCCATCGGTGGACAGGAGAACACTGAAGCTTTCTTT | CAIGGQENTEAFF
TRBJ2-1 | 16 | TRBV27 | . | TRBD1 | TGTGCCAGCAGTCCCCTGACAGGGTTAAAATGGAATGAGCAGTTCTTC | CASSPLTGLKWNEQFF
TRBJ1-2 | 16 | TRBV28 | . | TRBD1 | TGTGCCAGCAGCCGACCATCGGAGGGGGCGAGGTATGGCTACACCTTC | CASSRPSEGARYGYTF
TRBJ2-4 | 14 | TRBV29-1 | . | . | TGCAGCGTTGTAGACAGTGCGGATCGAGCCATTCAGTACTTC | CSVVDSADRAIQYF